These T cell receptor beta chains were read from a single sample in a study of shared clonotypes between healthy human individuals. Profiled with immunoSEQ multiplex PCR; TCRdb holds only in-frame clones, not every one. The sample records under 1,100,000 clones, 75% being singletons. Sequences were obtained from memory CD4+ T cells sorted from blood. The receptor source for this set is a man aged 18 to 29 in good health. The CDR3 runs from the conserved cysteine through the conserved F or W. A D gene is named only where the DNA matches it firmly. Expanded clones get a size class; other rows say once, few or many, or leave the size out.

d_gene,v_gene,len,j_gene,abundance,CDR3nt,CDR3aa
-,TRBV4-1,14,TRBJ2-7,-,TGCGCCAGCAGCCAAACGGACAGCGCCTACGAGCAGTACTTC,CASSQTDSAYEQYF
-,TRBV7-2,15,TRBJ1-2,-,TGTGCCAGCAGCTTAGACTCAGGGATCAACTATGGCTACACCTTC,CASSLDSGINYGYTF
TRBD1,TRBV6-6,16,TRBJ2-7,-,TGTGCCAGCAGCCCGACACCGGGACAGGGACCATACGAGCAGTACTTC,CASSPTPGQGPYEQYF
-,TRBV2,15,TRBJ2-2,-,TGTGCCAGCACTGGCGGGATGCGACTTAGCGGGGAGCTGTTTTTT,CASTGGMRLSGELFF
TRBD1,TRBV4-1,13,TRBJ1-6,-,TGCGCCAGTAGCCTCAGGGGGAATTCACCCCTCCACTTT,CASSLRGNSPLHF
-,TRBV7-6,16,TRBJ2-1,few,TGTGCCAGCAGCTTAGGTGGTCCTAGCTCCTACAATGAGCAGTTCTTC,CASSLGGPSSYNEQFF
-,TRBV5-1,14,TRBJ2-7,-,TGCGCCAGCAGCTTGGGGTATACGGCGGAGAGGCAGTACTTC,CASSLGYTAERQYF
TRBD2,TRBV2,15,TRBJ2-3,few,TGTGCCAGCATCGCAGGGGGGCTAGCGGGAGTCACGCAGTATTTT,CASIAGGLAGVTQYF
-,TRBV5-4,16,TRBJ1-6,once,TGTGCCAGCAGCTTGTATGGTCTGGGTGGTAATTCACCCCTCCACTTT,CASSLYGLGGNSPLHF
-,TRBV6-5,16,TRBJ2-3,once,TGTGCCAGCAGTTACAGCGGGTTGTTATCAACAGATACGCAGTATTTT,CASSYSGLLSTDTQYF
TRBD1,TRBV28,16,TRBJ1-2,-,TGTGCCAGCTCGGTCCAGGGGGTTTCGGGAAACTATGGCTACACCTTC,CASSVQGVSGNYGYTF
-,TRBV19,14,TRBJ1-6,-,TGTGCCAGTAGCCCGGTGGCGTTGAATTCACCCCTCCACTTT,CASSPVALNSPLHF
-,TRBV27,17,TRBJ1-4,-,TGTGCCAGCAGTTTCAAACCTATGGGGGCAACTAATGAAAAACTGTTTTTT,CASSFKPMGATNEKLFF
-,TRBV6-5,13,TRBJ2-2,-,TGTGCCAGCAGCCCAGGAGGACCCGGGGAGCTGTTTTTT,CASSPGGPGELFF
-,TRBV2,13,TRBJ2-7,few,TGTGCCAGCAGTGAAGGAACTGGGGTCGAGCAGTACTTC,CASSEGTGVEQYF
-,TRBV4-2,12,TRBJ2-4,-,TGTGCCAGCAGTTCTGGGGTTGGCATTCAGTACTTC,CASSSGVGIQYF
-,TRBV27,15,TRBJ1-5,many,TGTGCCAGCAGTCTAAACCGGGACACCAATCAGCCCCAGCATTTT,CASSLNRDTNQPQHF
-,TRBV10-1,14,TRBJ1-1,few,TGCGCCAGCAGTGAGTCGTCCAGGGGCACTGAAGCTTTCTTT,CASSESSRGTEAFF
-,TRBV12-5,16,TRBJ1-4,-,TGTGCTAGTGGTTTGGTACTCGGGGGAGAGGTTGAAAAACTGTTTTTT,CASGLVLGGEVEKLFF
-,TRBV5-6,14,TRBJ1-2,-,TGTGCCAGCAGCTTGGCACAGGTAGGGTATGGCTACACCTTC,CASSLAQVGYGYTF
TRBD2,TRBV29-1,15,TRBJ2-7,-,TGCAGCGTGGAGGGGACTAGCAGATCCTCCTACGAGCAGTACTTC,CSVEGTSRSSYEQYF
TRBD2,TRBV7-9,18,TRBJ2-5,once,TGTGCCAGCAGCTTAGGTCGGACTAGCGGGGGGCAGACGGAGACCCAGTACTTC,CASSLGRTSGGQTETQYF
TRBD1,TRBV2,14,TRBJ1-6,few,TGTGCCAGCAACCGACAGGGGGAAAATTCACCCCTCCACTTT,CASNRQGENSPLHF
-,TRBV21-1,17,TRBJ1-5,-,TGTGCCAGCAGCCCAATTAGGGTGCGCGGGGATAATCAGCCCCAGCATTTT,CASSPIRVRGDNQPQHF
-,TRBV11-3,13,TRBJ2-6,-,TGTGCCAGCAGCTTAGATGGGGCCAACGTCCTGACTTTC,CASSLDGANVLTF
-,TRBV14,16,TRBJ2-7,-,TGTGCCAGCAGCCCCACTGGGGGGACCGTATCCTACGAGCAGTACTTC,CASSPTGGTVSYEQYF
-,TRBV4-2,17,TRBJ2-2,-,TGTGCCAGCAGCCGGTCCGGGTGGGAAGATGGGACCGGGGAGCTGTTTTTT,CASSRSGWEDGTGELFF
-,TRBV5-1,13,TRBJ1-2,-,TGCGCCAGCAGCGCGCTCCGGGGGTCCGGCTACACCTTC,CASSALRGSGYTF
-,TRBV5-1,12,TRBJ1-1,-,TGCGCCAGCAGCTGGCAGGGGTCTGAAGCTTTCTTT,CASSWQGSEAFF
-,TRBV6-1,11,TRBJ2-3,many,TGTGCCAGCAGTGAAGTAGATACGCAGTATTTT,CASSEVDTQYF
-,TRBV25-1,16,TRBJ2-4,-,TGTGCCAGCAGTGAAGGGTTCCCCGATGGTAAAAACATTCAGTACTTC,CASSEGFPDGKNIQYF
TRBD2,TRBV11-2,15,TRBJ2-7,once,TGTGCCAGCAGCATTAAGACTAGCGGACCCTACGAGCAGTACTTC,CASSIKTSGPYEQYF
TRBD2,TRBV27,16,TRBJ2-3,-,TGTGCCAGCACCAGTGGACTAGCGGGTTTCACAGATACGCAGTATTTT,CASTSGLAGFTDTQYF
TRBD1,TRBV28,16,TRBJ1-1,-,TGTGCCAGCAGTTTATTCAGCCAGGGGGGGAACACTGAAGCTTTCTTT,CASSLFSQGGNTEAFF
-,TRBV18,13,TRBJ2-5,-,TGTGCCAGCTCACCATATGTCGAAGAGACCCAGTACTTC,CASSPYVEETQYF
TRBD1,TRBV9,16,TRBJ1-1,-,TGTGCCAGCAGCCCCGGGACAGCCCCAATGAACACTGAAGCTTTCTTT,CASSPGTAPMNTEAFF
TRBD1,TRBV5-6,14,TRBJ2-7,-,TGTGCCAGCAGTCCGGGACAGGGGAGGTACGAGCAGTACTTC,CASSPGQGRYEQYF
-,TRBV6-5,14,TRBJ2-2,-,TGTGCCAGCAGCCTCCAGGGTAACACCGGGGAGCTGTTTTTT,CASSLQGNTGELFF
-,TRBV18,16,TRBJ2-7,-,TGTGCCAGCTCACCGAATACGGGCTCCACTGTGGGCGAGCAGTACTTC,CASSPNTGSTVGEQYF